This TCR beta chain came from a study of blood T cells in healthy people across ages. With a J-beta primer mix and a sample-barcoded 5' primer, a second PCR ran about 7 to 11 cycles. Sequencing of every sample gave 2.5 million or more CDR3-containing paired-end reads. TCRdb re-derived calls from the 5' RACE reads in MiXCR, one entry per CDR3 protein. The sample yields about 970,000 distinct CDR3 sequences, roughly 50% seen once. General observations from the study: No one knew whether donors had CMV, which possibly confounded expanded clonotype changes.

This CDR3 spans 15 amino acids. Trimming left V 0 bases short and J 3 bases short, with 12 bases between. Germline values: CDR1 SGHRS, CDR2 YFSETQ. The table lists this clonotype with a count of one. Its antigen is unidentified. Peripheral blood samples of 9 to 10 milliliters were drawn from each donor. The rearrangement uses TRBV5-1 and TRBJ1-1, with TRBD1 as a possible D gene (6 bases). Input material: blood. The sequence came from a woman aged 60-70 years in good health. In DNA, the CDR3 is TGCGCCAGCAGCTTGGTAACTCCAGGGGACACTGAAGCTTTCTTT. This sequence encodes CASSLVTPGDTEAFF.